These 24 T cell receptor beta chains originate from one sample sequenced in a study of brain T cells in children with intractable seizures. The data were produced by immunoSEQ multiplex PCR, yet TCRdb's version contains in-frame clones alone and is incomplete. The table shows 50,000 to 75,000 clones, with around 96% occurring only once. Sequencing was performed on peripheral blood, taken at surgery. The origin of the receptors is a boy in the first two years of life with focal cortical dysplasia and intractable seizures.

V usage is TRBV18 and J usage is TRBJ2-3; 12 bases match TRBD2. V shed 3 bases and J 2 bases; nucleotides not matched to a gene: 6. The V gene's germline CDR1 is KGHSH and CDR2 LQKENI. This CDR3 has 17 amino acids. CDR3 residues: CASSPMTSGSPTDTQYF. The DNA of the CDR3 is TGTGCCAGCTCACCCATGACTAGCGGGAGCCCCACAGATACGCAGTATTTT.

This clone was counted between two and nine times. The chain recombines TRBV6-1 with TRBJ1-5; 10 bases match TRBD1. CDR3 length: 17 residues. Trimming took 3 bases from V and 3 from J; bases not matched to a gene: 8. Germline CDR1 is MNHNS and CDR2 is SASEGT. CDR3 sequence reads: CASSDPGQGYDNQPQHF. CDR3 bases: TGTGCCAGCAGTGACCCGGGACAGGGGTACGACAATCAGCCCCAGCATTTT.

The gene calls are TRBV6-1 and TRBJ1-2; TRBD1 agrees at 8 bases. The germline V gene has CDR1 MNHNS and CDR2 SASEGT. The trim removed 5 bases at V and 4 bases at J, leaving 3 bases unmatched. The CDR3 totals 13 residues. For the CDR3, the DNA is TGTGCCAGCAGTCGGGGACAGGTCTATGGCTACACCTTC. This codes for CASSRGQVYGYTF.

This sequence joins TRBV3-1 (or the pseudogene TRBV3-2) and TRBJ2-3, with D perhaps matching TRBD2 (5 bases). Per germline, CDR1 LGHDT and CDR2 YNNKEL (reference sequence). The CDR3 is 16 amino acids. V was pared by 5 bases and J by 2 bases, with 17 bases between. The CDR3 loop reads CASSTGYPSFTDTQYF. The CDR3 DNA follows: TGTGCCAGCAGCACGGGGTACCCCAGTTTCACAGATACGCAGTATTTT.

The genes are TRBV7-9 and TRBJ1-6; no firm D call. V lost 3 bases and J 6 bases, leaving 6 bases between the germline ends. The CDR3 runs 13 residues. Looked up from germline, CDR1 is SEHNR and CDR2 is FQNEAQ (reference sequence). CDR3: CASSFQVNSPLHF. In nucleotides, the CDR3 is TGTGCCAGCAGCTTCCAGGTTAATTCACCCCTCCACTTT. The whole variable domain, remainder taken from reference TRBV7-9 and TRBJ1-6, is DTGVSQNPRHKITKRGQNVTFRCDPISEHNRLYWYRQTLGQGPEFLTYFQNEAQLEKSRLLSDRFSAERPKGSFSTLEIQRTEQGDSAMYLCASSFQVNSPLHFGNGTRLTVT.

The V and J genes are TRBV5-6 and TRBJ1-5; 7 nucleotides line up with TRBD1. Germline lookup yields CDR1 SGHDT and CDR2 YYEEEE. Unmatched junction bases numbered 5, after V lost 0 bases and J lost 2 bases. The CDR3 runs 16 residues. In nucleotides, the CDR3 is TGTGCCAGCAGCTTGGGGACAGGCTGGGGCAATCAGCCCCAGCATTTT. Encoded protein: CASSLGTGWGNQPQHF.

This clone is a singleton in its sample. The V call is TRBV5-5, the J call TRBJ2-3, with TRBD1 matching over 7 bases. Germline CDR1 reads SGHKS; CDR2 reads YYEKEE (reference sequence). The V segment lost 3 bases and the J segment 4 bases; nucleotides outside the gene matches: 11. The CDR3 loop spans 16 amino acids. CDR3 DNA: TGTGCCAGCAGCTCTCATAGACAGGGAATTGCAGATACGCAGTATTTT. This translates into CASSSHRQGIADTQYF.

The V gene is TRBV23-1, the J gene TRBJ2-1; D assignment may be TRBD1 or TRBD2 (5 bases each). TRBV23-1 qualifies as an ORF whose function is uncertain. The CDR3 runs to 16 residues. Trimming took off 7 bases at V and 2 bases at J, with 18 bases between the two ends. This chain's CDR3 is CASTLTPTGPYNEQFF. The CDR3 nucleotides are TGCGCCAGCACCCTCACCCCGACGGGACCCTACAATGAGCAGTTCTTC.

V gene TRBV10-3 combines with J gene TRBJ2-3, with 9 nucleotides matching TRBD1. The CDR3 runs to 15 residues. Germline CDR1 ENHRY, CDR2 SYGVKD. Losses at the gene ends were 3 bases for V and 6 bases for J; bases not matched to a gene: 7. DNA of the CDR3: TGTGCCATCAGTGACCTACAGGGGGCGCCGGATACGCAGTATTTT. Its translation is CAISDLQGAPDTQYF.

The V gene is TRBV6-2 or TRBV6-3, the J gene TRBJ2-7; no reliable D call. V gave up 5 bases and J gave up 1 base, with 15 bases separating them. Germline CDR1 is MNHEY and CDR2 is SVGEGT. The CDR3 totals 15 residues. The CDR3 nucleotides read TGTGCCAGCAGTAGGGTCCCTGGGCCTTCCTACGAGCAGTACTTC. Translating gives CASSRVPGPSYEQYF.

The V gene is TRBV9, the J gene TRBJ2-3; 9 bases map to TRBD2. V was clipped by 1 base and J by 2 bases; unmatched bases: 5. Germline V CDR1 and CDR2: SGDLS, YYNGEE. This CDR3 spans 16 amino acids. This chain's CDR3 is CASSVRASGNTDTQYF. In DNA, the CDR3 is TGTGCCAGCAGCGTAAGGGCTAGCGGGAACACAGATACGCAGTATTTT.

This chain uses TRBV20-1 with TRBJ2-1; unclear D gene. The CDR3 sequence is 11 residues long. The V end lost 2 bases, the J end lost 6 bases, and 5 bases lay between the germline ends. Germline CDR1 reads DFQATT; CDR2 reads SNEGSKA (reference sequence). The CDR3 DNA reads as TGCAGTGCTAGATTACCCAATGAGCAGTTCTTC. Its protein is CSARLPNEQFF.

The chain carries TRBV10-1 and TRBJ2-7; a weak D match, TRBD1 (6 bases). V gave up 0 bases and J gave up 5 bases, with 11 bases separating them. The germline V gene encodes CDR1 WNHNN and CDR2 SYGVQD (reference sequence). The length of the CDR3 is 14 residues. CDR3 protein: CASSESGDNHEQYF. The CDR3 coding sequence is TGCGCCAGCAGTGAGTCAGGGGACAACCACGAGCAGTACTTC.

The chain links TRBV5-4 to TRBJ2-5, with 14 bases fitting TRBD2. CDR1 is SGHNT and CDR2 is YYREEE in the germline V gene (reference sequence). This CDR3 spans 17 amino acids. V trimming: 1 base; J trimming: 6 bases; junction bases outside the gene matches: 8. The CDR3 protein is CASSLRGLAGVIKTQYF. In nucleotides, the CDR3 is TGTGCCAGCAGCTTGAGGGGACTAGCGGGGGTGATAAAGACCCAGTACTTC.

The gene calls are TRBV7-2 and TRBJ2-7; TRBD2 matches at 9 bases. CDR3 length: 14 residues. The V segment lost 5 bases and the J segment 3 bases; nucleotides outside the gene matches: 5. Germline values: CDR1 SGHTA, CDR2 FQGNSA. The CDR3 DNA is TGTGCCAGCAGCGCAGCGGGGGGCCGCTACGAGCAGTACTTC. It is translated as CASSAAGGRYEQYF.

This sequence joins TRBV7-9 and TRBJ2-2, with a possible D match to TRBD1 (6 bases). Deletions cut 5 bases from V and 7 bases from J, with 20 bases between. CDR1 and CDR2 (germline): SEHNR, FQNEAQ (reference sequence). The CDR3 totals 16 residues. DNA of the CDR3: TGTGCCAGCAGCGTAGTCGAGGTGGGACACGGCGGGGAGCTGTTTTTT. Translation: CASSVVEVGHGGELFF.

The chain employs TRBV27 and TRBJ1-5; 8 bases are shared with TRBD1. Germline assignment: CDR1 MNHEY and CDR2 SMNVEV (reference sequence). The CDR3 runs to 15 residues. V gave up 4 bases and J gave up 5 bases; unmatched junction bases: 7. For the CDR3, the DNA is TGTGCCAGCAGTTATACAGGGGGATTTCATCAGCCCCAGCATTTT. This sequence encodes CASSYTGGFHQPQHF.

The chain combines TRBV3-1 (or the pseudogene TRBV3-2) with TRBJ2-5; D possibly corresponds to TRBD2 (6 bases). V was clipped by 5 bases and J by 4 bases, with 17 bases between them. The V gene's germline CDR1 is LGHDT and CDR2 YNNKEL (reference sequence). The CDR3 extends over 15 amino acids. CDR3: CASSKSGLPVETQYF. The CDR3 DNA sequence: TGTGCCAGCAGCAAAAGCGGGTTACCGGTAGAGACCCAGTACTTC.

CDR3 in DNA: TGTGCCACCAGCAGGAGGAGAAGCACAGATACGCAGTATTTT. Amino acid sequence: CATSRRRSTDTQYF. The rearrangement links TRBV15 to TRBJ2-3; D gene unclear. Germline assignment: CDR1 LNHNV and CDR2 YYDKDF (reference sequence). The CDR3 runs 14 residues. V lost 3 bases to trimming and J lost 0 bases, with 7 bases between them.

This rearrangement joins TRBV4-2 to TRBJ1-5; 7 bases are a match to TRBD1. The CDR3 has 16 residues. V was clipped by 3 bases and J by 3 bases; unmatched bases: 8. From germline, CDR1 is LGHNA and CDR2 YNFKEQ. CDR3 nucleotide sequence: TGTGCCAGCAGCCAGGACAAGACAGGGCACAATCAGCCCCAGCATTTT. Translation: CASSQDKTGHNQPQHF.

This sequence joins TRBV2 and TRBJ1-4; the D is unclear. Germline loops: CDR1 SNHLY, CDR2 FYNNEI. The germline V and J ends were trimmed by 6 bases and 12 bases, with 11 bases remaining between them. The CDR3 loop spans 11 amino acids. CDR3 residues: CASSGEVQLFF. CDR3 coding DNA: TGTGCCAGCAGCGGGGAGGTGCAACTGTTTTTT.

The CDR3 here is CASSNPRGTQGTMMNTEAFF. The CDR3 DNA follows: TGTGCCAGCAGTAACCCACGGGGCACACAGGGTACGATGATGAACACTGAAGCTTTCTTT. The gene calls are TRBV7-6 and TRBJ1-1; TRBD1 is a possible D gene (6 bases). Germline V CDR1 and CDR2: SGHVS, FNYEAQ. The ends were cut back, 6 bases at V and 0 bases at J, with 29 bases in the middle. The CDR3 is 20 residues long.

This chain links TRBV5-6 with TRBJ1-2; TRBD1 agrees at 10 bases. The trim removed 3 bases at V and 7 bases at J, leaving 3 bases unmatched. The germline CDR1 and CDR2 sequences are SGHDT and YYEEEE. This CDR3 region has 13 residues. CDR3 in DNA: TGTGCCAGCAGCTCCGGGACAGGGGTTGGCTACACCTTC. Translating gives CASSSGTGVGYTF.

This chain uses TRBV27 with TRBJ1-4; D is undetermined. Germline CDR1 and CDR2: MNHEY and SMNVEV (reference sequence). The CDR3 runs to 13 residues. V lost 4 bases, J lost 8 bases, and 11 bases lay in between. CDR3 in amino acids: CASSSRRSEKLFF. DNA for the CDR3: TGTGCCAGCAGTTCCCGACGGAGCGAAAAACTGTTTTTT. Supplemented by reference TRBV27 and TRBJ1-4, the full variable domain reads EAQVTQNPRYLITVTGKKLTVTCSQNMNHEYMSWYRQDPGLGLRQIYYSMNVEVTDKGDVPEGYKVSRKEKRNFPLILESPSPNQTSLYFCASSSRRSEKLFFGSGTQLSVL.